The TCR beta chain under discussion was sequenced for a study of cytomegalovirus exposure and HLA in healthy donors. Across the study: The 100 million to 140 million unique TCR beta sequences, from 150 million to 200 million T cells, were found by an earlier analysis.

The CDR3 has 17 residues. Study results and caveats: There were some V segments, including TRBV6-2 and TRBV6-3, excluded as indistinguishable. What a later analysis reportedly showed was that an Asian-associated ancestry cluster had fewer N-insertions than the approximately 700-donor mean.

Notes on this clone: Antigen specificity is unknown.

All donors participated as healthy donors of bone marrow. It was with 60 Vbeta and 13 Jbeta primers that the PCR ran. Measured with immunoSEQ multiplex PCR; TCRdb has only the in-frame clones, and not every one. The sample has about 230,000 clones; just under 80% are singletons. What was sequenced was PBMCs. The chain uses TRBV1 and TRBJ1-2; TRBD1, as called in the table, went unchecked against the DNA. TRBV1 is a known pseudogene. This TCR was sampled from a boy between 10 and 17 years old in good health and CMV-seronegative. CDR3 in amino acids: CTSSQLASTTGGGGYTF. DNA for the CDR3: TGCACCAGCAGCCAATTGGCCAGTACAACAGGGGGCGGTGGCTACACCTTC.